Presented here are 10 T cell receptor beta chains from one specimen sequenced in a study of neurological immune-mediated disorders. TCRdb analysed the 5' RACE reads with MiXCR anew, one entry per CDR3 protein. The sample shows around 100,000 distinct CDR3 sequences, about a tenth of them seen only once. Regarding time point: longitudinal time-point 3. The sample was PBMCs. These receptors were taken from a female donor with HTLV-1-associated myelopathy (HAM/TSP).

This clonotype came up many times. The chain is built from TRBV7-2 and TRBJ2-1; D call uncertain. The germline gives CDR1 SGHTA, CDR2 FQGNSA. This CDR3 comprises 12 residues. Trimming took off 8 bases at V and 0 bases at J, with 5 bases between the two ends. CDR3 nucleotide sequence: TGTGCCAGCCGTAGCTCCTACAATGAGCAGTTCTTC. This sequence encodes CASRSSYNEQFF. The full variable domain, with the rest looked up from reference TRBV7-2 and TRBJ2-1, is GAGVSQSPSNKVTEKGKDVELRCDPISGHTALYWYRQSLGQGLEFLIYFQGNSAPDKSGLPSDRFSAERTGGSVSTLTIQRTQQEDSAVYLCASRSSYNEQFFGPGTRLTVL.

The sample holds many counts of this clonotype. The chain combines TRBV5-1 with TRBJ1-2, with 10 nucleotides matching TRBD1. V shed 0 bases, J shed 8 bases, and the junction held 4 bases outside the gene matches. The CDR3 is 14 residues long. The V gene's germline CDR1 is SGHRS and CDR2 YFSETQ. CDR3 sequence (DNA): TGCGCCAGCAGCTTGGGACAGGGGGCTTTGGGCTACACCTTC. Its protein product is CASSLGQGALGYTF.

This clonotype was recorded many times. V and J are TRBV19 and TRBJ1-5, with D perhaps TRBD1 (6 bases). Germline V gene sequence: CDR1 LNHDA, CDR2 SQIVND (reference sequence). The CDR3 extends over 18 amino acids. The V and J ends lost 5 bases and 0 bases respectively, with 20 bases between them. This CDR3 is CASSSKGGGDYSNQPQHF. CDR3 nucleotides: TGTGCCAGTAGTTCAAAGGGAGGGGGGGATTATAGCAATCAGCCCCAGCATTTT. Drawing the rest from reference TRBV19 and TRBJ1-5, the complete variable domain is DGGITQSPKYLFRKEGQNVTLSCEQNLNHDAMYWYRQDPGQGLRLIYYSQIVNDFQKGDIAEGYSVSREKKESFPLTVTSAQKNPTAFYLCASSSKGGGDYSNQPQHFGDGTRLSIL.

This clonotype has ten or more counts. The chain joins TRBV28 to TRBJ2-4, with D unclear. Germline V gene data show CDR1 as MDHEN and CDR2 as SYDVKM. Trimming removed 4 bases at V and 0 bases at J, with 13 bases between. The CDR3 runs 16 residues. The CDR3 region is CASSSPGPLAKNIQYF. For the CDR3, the DNA is TGTGCCAGCAGTTCTCCGGGTCCCCTAGCCAAAAACATTCAGTACTTC.

This clonotype was observed a few times. This chain links TRBV24-1 with TRBJ2-2, with 9 bases matching TRBD1. The V segment lost 4 bases and the J segment 2 bases; nucleotides outside the gene matches: 7. This CDR3 contains 17 residues. Germline V gene lookup returns CDR1 KGHDR and CDR2 SFDVKD. The CDR3 loop reads CATSDPRTGENTGELFF. In DNA, the CDR3 is TGTGCCACCAGTGACCCACGGACAGGGGAAAACACCGGGGAGCTGTTTTTT.

This clonotype was counted at least ten times. CDR3 in amino acids: CSAKPELLDQPQHF. CDR3 in DNA: TGCAGTGCCAAGCCGGAGCTCCTCGATCAGCCCCAGCATTTT. This chain connects TRBV20-1 to TRBJ1-5; D is ambiguous. Germline V lookup: CDR1 DFQATT, CDR2 SNEGSKA (reference sequence). The V and J ends lost 6 bases and 5 bases respectively, with 17 bases between them. This CDR3 comprises 14 residues.

This clonotype occurred many times. The chain recombines TRBV4-2 with TRBJ1-5, with D unresolved. The germline V gene has CDR1 LGHNA and CDR2 YNFKEQ. The V end lost 2 bases, the J end lost 0 bases, and 8 bases lay between the germline ends. CDR3 size: 15 residues. CDR3 sequence: CASSQNHGSNQPQHF. The CDR3, as DNA: TGTGCCAGCAGCCAAAACCACGGTAGCAATCAGCCCCAGCATTTT.

This clonotype has at least ten counts. This rearrangement joins TRBV3-1 to TRBJ1-6, with TRBD1 identical over 8 bases. V was clipped by 4 bases and J by 8 bases; unmatched bases: 7. Germline loops: CDR1 LGHDT, CDR2 YNNKEL (reference sequence). The CDR3 loop spans 15 amino acids. As DNA, the CDR3 is TGTGCCAGCAGCCGGGGACAGGCGTACCATTCACCCCTCCACTTT. It encodes CASSRGQAYHSPLHF.

This clonotype was counted ten times or more. The chain combines TRBV20-1 with TRBJ2-5; 7 bases match TRBD1. The junction had 9 bases not matched to a gene; V was cut back by 4 bases and J by 4 bases. The CDR3 runs 14 residues. CDR1 is DFQATT, CDR2 SNEGSKA, per germline (reference sequence). CDR3: CSAIFRGHIETQYF. The DNA of the CDR3 is TGCAGTGCTATATTTAGGGGGCATATAGAGACCCAGTACTTC.

In this sample, this clonotype turned up many times. J is TRBJ2-2 and V is TRBV12-3 or TRBV12-4; D is possibly TRBD1 (5 bases). The CDR3 is made up of 15 amino acids. V gave up 3 bases and J gave up 4 bases, with 12 bases separating them. As DNA, the CDR3 is TGTGCCAGCAGTTTGAAAGGGGTGGGCACCGGGGAGCTGTTTTTT. This gives the protein CASSLKGVGTGELFF.